Below are 13 T cell receptor beta chains sequenced from a single sample in a study of blood T cells in healthy people across ages. Combining a sample-barcoded 5' primer with a J-beta primer mix, a second PCR ran for 7 to 11 cycles. From the 5' RACE reads, TCRdb called clonotypes with MiXCR, one entry per CDR3 protein. The sample lists about 640,000 distinct CDR3 sequences; around three fifths were seen once. The sequenced sample was blood. The receptor set was obtained from a man in his sixties in good health.

The chain carries TRBV20-1 and TRBJ1-2; 8 bases agree with TRBD1. The CDR3 extends over 12 amino acids. Germline V gene lookup returns CDR1 DFQATT and CDR2 SNEGSKA (reference sequence). Trimming cost V 6 bases and J 6 bases; bases outside gene matches: 6. The CDR3 sequence is CSAGPGGHGYTF. The DNA for the CDR3 is TGCAGTGCCGGGCCAGGGGGCCATGGCTACACCTTC.

The CDR3: CASTAVGRLGDSPLHF. CDR3 sequence (DNA): TGTGCCAGTACCGCTGTTGGGAGACTGGGGGATTCACCCCTCCACTTT. The chain combines TRBV19 with TRBJ1-6; D is perhaps TRBD1 (5 bases). V lost 7 bases and J lost 8, with 21 bases in between. Germline values: CDR1 LNHDA, CDR2 SQIVND (reference sequence). The CDR3 is 16 residues long.

This sequence joins TRBV5-4 and TRBJ2-5, with 10 bases identical to TRBD2. CDR1 is SGHNT, CDR2 YYREEE, per germline (reference sequence). This CDR3 contains 14 residues. The V segment lost 10 bases and the J segment 4 bases; nucleotides outside the gene matches: 10. DNA for the CDR3: TGTGCCTCGGCGTATAGCGGGGGGCGAGAGACCCAGTACTTC. This encodes CASAYSGGRETQYF.

The chain joins TRBV20-1 to TRBJ2-3; no clear D gene. CDR3 size: 12 residues. The germline V and J ends were trimmed by 6 bases and 10 bases, with 17 bases remaining between them. Germline V gene lookup returns CDR1 DFQATT and CDR2 SNEGSKA (reference sequence). For the CDR3, the DNA is TGCAGTGCCAATGTCGGGTCCCGGGCGCAGTATTTT. Encoded protein: CSANVGSRAQYF.

The chain recombines TRBV7-2 with TRBJ1-2; D is uncertain. The CDR3 runs to 13 residues. V dropped 0 bases and J dropped 5 bases, with 7 bases sitting between them. Germline loops: CDR1 SGHTA, CDR2 FQGNSA. CDR3 nucleotide sequence: TGTGCCAGCAGCTTAGCGTTCGGGTATGGCTACACCTTC. Its protein is CASSLAFGYGYTF.

V usage is TRBV18 and J usage is TRBJ2-1; 9 bases agree with TRBD2. Losses at the gene ends were 0 bases for V and 5 bases for J; bases not matched to a gene: 5. CDR3 size: 16 residues. Germline values: CDR1 KGHSH, CDR2 LQKENI. The CDR3 is CASSPPTAGGNNEQFF. DNA for the CDR3: TGTGCCAGCTCACCACCGACAGCGGGGGGTAACAATGAGCAGTTCTTC. Variable domain in full (rest from reference TRBV18 and TRBJ2-1): NAGVMQNPRHLVRRRGQEARLRCSPMKGHSHVYWYRQLPEEGLKFMVYLQKENIIDESGMPKERFSAEFPKEGPSILRIQQVVRGDSAAYFCASSPPTAGGNNEQFFGPGTRLTVL.

This clonotype was recorded many times. This sequence may be a read error, since a much larger clone differs from it by one base. The chain has TRBV6-1 and TRBJ2-1; TRBD1 is a possible D gene (7 bases). TRBJ2-7 explains the end of the DNA better; the J call may be wrong. This CDR3 is built from 15 residues. The germline V gene has CDR1 MNHNS and CDR2 SASEGT. For the CDR3, the DNA is TGTGCCAGCTCAGGGGGGTTTAGCTCCTACAATGAGCAGTACTTC. This sequence encodes CASSGGFSSYNEQYF.

The gene calls are TRBV9 and TRBJ1-4; 9 bases fit TRBD1. Germline-derived CDR1 and CDR2 are SGDLS and YYNGEE. The CDR3 totals 18 residues. V shed 3 bases and J 8 bases; nucleotides not matched to a gene: 17. CDR3 region: CASSEGRIRTGEGEKLFF. For the CDR3, the DNA is TGTGCCAGCAGCGAAGGCCGAATTAGGACAGGGGAAGGAGAAAAACTGTTTTTT.

The rearrangement uses TRBV29-1 and TRBJ1-2; a possible D gene is TRBD1 (5 bases). Germline CDR1 is SQVTM and CDR2 is ANQGSEA. The CDR3 contains 15 residues. Trimming removed 3 bases from V and 0 bases from J, with 14 bases in between. As DNA, the CDR3 is TGCAGCGTTGATAGGCCGGGACGGCCTAACTATGGCTACACCTTC. Translating it yields CSVDRPGRPNYGYTF.

The rearrangement joins TRBV20-1 to TRBJ2-7; TRBD1 matches at 7 bases. V was clipped by 7 bases and J by 5 bases; unmatched bases: 5. Germline assignment: CDR1 DFQATT and CDR2 SNEGSKA (reference sequence). The CDR3 covers 11 residues. In nucleotides, the CDR3 is TGCAGTGTCGCACAGGGGAACGAGCAGTACTTC. Its translation: CSVAQGNEQYF.

The chain joins TRBV9 to TRBJ2-5; 10 nucleotides align to TRBD1. TRBJ2-7 explains the end of the DNA better; the J call may be wrong. This CDR3 comprises 16 residues. Germline V gene lookup returns CDR1 SGDLS and CDR2 YYNGEE. Written as DNA, the CDR3 is TGTGCCAGCAGCGTAGGAGTCGGGACAGGGGCTGACGAGCAGTACTTC. As protein: CASSVGVGTGADEQYF.

This clonotype occurred once. The CDR3 loop reads CSARDRNYGQYF. In nucleotides, the CDR3 is TGCAGTGCTAGAGATCGGAACTACGGGCAGTACTTC. The chain joins TRBV20-1 to TRBJ2-4; D unresolved. The germline gives CDR1 DFQATT, CDR2 SNEGSKA (reference sequence). V lost 0 bases and J lost 13, with 13 bases in between. The length of the CDR3 is 12 residues.

The rearrangement uses TRBV28 and TRBJ2-3; the D gene is possibly TRBD2 (6 bases). The germline V gene encodes CDR1 MDHEN and CDR2 SYDVKM. CDR3 size: 13 residues. Trimming took off 8 bases at V and 3 bases at J, with 12 bases between the two ends. In DNA, the CDR3 is TGTGCCAGCGAACGGAGGGGTACAGATACGCAGTATTTT. It yields the protein CASERRGTDTQYF.